These 29 T cell receptor beta chains share one sample of origin, sequenced in a study of T cell responses to AZD1222 COVID-19 vaccine. Clones were sequenced by immunoSEQ multiplex PCR, and TCRdb holds only the in-frame ones, with some missing. Of 110,000 or so clones in the sample, around 88% were seen once. The specimen was peripheral blood, collected 28 days after the second AZD1222 dose. The receptors come from an adult who received the AZD1222 COVID-19 vaccine.

This sequence joins TRBV7-9 and TRBJ2-2, with D perhaps TRBD2 (6 bases). The V gene's germline CDR1 is SEHNR and CDR2 FQNEAQ (reference sequence). This CDR3 spans 15 amino acids. V shed 6 bases and J shed 5 bases, with 16 bases lying between them. CDR3 coding DNA: TGTGCCAGCAGGCGATCGGGGGAGCGAACCGGGGAGCTGTTTTTT. It codes for CASRRSGERTGELFF. The full variable domain, its missing parts supplied by reference TRBV7-9 and TRBJ2-2, is DTGVSQNPRHKITKRGQNVTFRCDPISEHNRLYWYRQTLGQGPEFLTYFQNEAQLEKSRLLSDRFSAERPKGSFSTLEIQRTEQGDSAMYLCASRRSGERTGELFFGEGSRLTVL.

V usage is TRBV4-3 and J usage is TRBJ2-3, with TRBD1 identical over 9 bases. The CDR3 is made up of 16 amino acids. J lost 3 bases, V lost 3 bases, and 7 bases had no gene match. Per the germline V gene, CDR1 is LGHNA and CDR2 is YSLEER. As DNA, the CDR3 is TGCGCCAGCAGCCAGGAACAGGGGGCTGCAACAGATACGCAGTATTTT. Amino acid sequence: CASSQEQGAATDTQYF.

The CDR3 nucleotides read TGCGCCAGCAGCCGGACAGGGAATGAGCAGTTCTTC. Translation gives CASSRTGNEQFF. This chain joins TRBV4-1 and TRBJ2-1; 8 bases align to TRBD1. Per germline, CDR1 MGHRA and CDR2 YSYEKL. The V gene end was trimmed by 4 bases and the J gene end by 7 bases; junction bases not matched to a gene: 0. The CDR3 runs 12 residues.

The chain links TRBV18 to TRBJ1-1; D ambiguous. The CDR3 spans 14 residues. Per the germline V gene, CDR1 is KGHSH and CDR2 is LQKENI. V was pared by 3 bases and J by 0 bases, with 8 bases between. CDR3 nucleotide sequence: TGTGCCAGCTCACCGGCCAGTTTGAACACTGAAGCTTTCTTT. Protein: CASSPASLNTEAFF. The full variable domain, in which reference TRBV18 and TRBJ1-1 provide the parts outside the CDR3, is NAGVMQNPRHLVRRRGQEARLRCSPMKGHSHVYWYRQLPEEGLKFMVYLQKENIIDESGMPKERFSAEFPKEGPSILRIQQVVRGDSAAYFCASSPASLNTEAFFGQGTRLTVV.

CDR3 loop: CASSGRTEEVQPQHF. CDR3 DNA sequence: TGTGCCAGCAGTGGAAGGACAGAGGAGGTTCAGCCCCAGCATTTT. This chain joins TRBV6-2 or TRBV6-3 and TRBJ1-5; D possibly corresponds to TRBD1 (6 bases). This CDR3 has 15 residues. Germline V gene sequence: CDR1 MNHEY, CDR2 SVGEGT. Trimming pared 5 bases from V and 6 bases from J, leaving 17 bases between.

This chain connects TRBV7-8 to TRBJ1-5; D remains ambiguous. The CDR3 runs 14 residues. Germline lookup yields CDR1 SGHVS and CDR2 FQNEAQ. The V and J ends lost 5 bases and 3 bases respectively, with 11 bases between them. DNA for the CDR3: TGTGCCAGCAGCCGTCAGGAGTCCAATCAGCCCCAGCATTTT. It encodes CASSRQESNQPQHF.

The chain joins TRBV4-2 to TRBJ2-3, with D tentatively TRBD2 (5 bases). Trimming pared 0 bases from V and 0 bases from J, leaving 10 bases between. The CDR3 totals 16 residues. Germline loops: CDR1 LGHNA, CDR2 YNFKEQ. CDR3 in DNA: TGTGCCAGCAGCCAAGATGCCGGGGTTAGCACAGATACGCAGTATTTT. It translates to CASSQDAGVSTDTQYF.

The gene calls are TRBV5-8 and TRBJ2-1; 9 bases are a match to TRBD1. The V segment lost 6 bases and the J segment 11 bases; nucleotides outside the gene matches: 18. CDR1 and CDR2 from the germline V gene are SGHTS and YDEGEE. The CDR3 is 16 residues long. In DNA, the CDR3 is TGTGCCAGCACCTCAGAGATGGGGACAGGGTCGCAGAAGCAGTTCTTC. Its translation: CASTSEMGTGSQKQFF.

Here the CDR3 DNA reads TGCGCCAGCAGCCACCCCTCGGGACGGCCCTATGGCTACACCTTC. Its protein is CASSHPSGRPYGYTF. V and J are TRBV4-1 and TRBJ1-2; a possible D gene is TRBD1 (5 bases). Trimming took 3 bases from V and 4 from J, leaving 15 bases between them. The V gene's germline CDR1 is MGHRA and CDR2 YSYEKL. The CDR3 extends over 15 amino acids.

J is TRBJ2-5 and V is TRBV7-3, with D maybe TRBD2 (6 bases). The CDR3 runs 14 residues. The ends were cut back, 2 bases at V and 2 bases at J, with 9 bases in the middle. Germline lookup yields CDR1 SGHTA and CDR2 FQGTGA. The CDR3 reads CASSLYGGQETQYF. In DNA, the CDR3 is TGTGCCAGCAGCTTATATGGAGGGCAAGAGACCCAGTACTTC.

The chain carries TRBV5-5 and TRBJ2-1; TRBD2 matches at 11 bases. This CDR3 contains 16 residues. Germline CDR1 reads SGHKS; CDR2 reads YYEKEE (reference sequence). Trimming took 3 bases from V and 4 from J; bases not matched to a gene: 6. The CDR3 DNA reads as TGTGCCAGCAGCTCCGTGACTAGCGGGGTTTACAATGAGCAGTTCTTC. Its translation is CASSSVTSGVYNEQFF.

This clone was recorded a few times. This sequence joins TRBV9 and TRBJ1-2, with TRBD1 identical over 8 bases. After removal of 3 bases from V and 3 bases from J, the junction contained 10 bases not matched to a gene. Germline CDR1 and CDR2: SGDLS and YYNGEE. CDR3 length equals 16 residues. The CDR3 nucleotides are TGTGCCAGCAGCGCTTACGGACAGGGAGGTGACTATGGCTACACCTTC. This codes for CASSAYGQGGDYGYTF.

The chain combines TRBV2 with TRBJ1-3; the match to TRBD1 covers 12 bases. Germline V gene data show CDR1 as SNHLY and CDR2 as FYNNEI. The CDR3 is 16 residues long. The V gene end was trimmed by 6 bases and the J gene end by 4 bases; junction bases not matched to a gene: 7. DNA of the CDR3: TGTGCCAGCAGCCGGGACAGGGGGCGCGGAGGAAACACCATATATTTT. Its protein is CASSRDRGRGGNTIYF.

The chain carries TRBV5-4 and TRBJ1-6; weak D call: TRBD1 (6 bases). V lost 1 base and J 8 bases, leaving 16 bases between the germline ends. CDR1 is SGHNT, CDR2 YYREEE, per germline (reference sequence). The CDR3 has 16 amino acids. CDR3 sequence reads: CASSLWGRGVDSPLHF. DNA for the CDR3: TGTGCCAGCAGCTTGTGGGGTAGGGGGGTGGATTCACCCCTCCACTTT.

The chain couples TRBV15 to TRBJ2-1; the match to TRBD1 covers 10 bases. The V gene's germline CDR1 is LNHNV and CDR2 YYDKDF (reference sequence). This CDR3 has 16 residues. J lost 6 bases, V lost 3 bases, and 8 bases had no gene match. The CDR3 DNA sequence: TGTGCCACCAGCAGTCCCGGGACAGGGGAGGGCAATGAGCAGTTCTTC. It specifies CATSSPGTGEGNEQFF. Based on the CDR3 plus reference TRBV15 and TRBJ2-1, the full variable domain is DAMVIQNPRYQVTQFGKPVTLSCSQTLNHNVMYWYQQKSSQAPKLLFHYYDKDFNNEADTPDNFQSRRPNTSFCFLDIRSPGLGDTAMYLCATSSPGTGEGNEQFFGPGTRLTVL.

In this sample, this clone turned up a few times. The genes are TRBV3-1 (or the pseudogene TRBV3-2) and TRBJ2-1, with 9 bases fitting TRBD2. The CDR3 extends over 13 amino acids. Germline V gene sequence: CDR1 LGHDT, CDR2 YNNKEL (reference sequence). The ends lost 7 bases at V and 13 bases at J; junction bases unmatched: 11. The CDR3 sequence: CASKSSGAFLQFF. The CDR3 nucleotides read TGTGCCAGCAAGTCTAGCGGGGCTTTTCTTCAGTTCTTC.

The CDR3 DNA reads TGTGCCAGCAGCGTAGGGAGTCAGAGCAATCAGCCCCAGCATTTT. It is translated as CASSVGSQSNQPQHF. The rearrangement uses TRBV9 and TRBJ1-5; D is undetermined. The CDR3 has 15 amino acids. Germline V lookup: CDR1 SGDLS, CDR2 YYNGEE. V gave up 0 bases and J gave up 1 base, with 8 bases separating them.

V usage is TRBV7-9 and J usage is TRBJ1-6, with 8 bases identical to TRBD1. The trim removed 8 bases at V and 10 bases at J, leaving 13 bases unmatched. The CDR3 sequence is 15 residues long. CDR1 is SEHNR, CDR2 FQNEAQ, per germline (reference sequence). The CDR3 is CASSPSGQGGSPLHF. CDR3 DNA: TGTGCCAGCTCGCCGTCCGGACAGGGTGGATCACCCCTCCACTTT.

The chain has TRBV6-6 and TRBJ2-5, with D possibly being TRBD1 (6 bases). Germline CDR1 and CDR2: MNHNY and SVGAGI (reference sequence). This CDR3 comprises 13 residues. V dropped 6 bases and J dropped 1 base, with 9 bases sitting between them. The DNA for the CDR3 is TGTGCCAGCAGCCAGGGGATCCAAGAGACCCAGTACTTC. It is translated as CASSQGIQETQYF.

In its sample, this clone was seen once. The chain links TRBV27 to TRBJ1-5, with 7 bases identical to TRBD1. Germline values: CDR1 MNHEY, CDR2 SMNVEV (reference sequence). CDR3 size: 15 residues. V shed 2 bases and J 2 bases; nucleotides not matched to a gene: 3. The CDR3 nucleotides are TGTGCCAGCAGTTTAGAGGGGGCGGGCAATCAGCCCCAGCATTTT. Protein product: CASSLEGAGNQPQHF.

The chain has TRBV10-3 and TRBJ1-1, with D uncertain. This CDR3 has 15 residues. Germline CDR1 reads ENHRY; CDR2 reads SYGVKD. V was pared by 0 bases and J by 0 bases, with 8 bases between. For the CDR3, the DNA is TGTGCCATCAGTGAGTCAGGAAGTCTGAACACTGAAGCTTTCTTT. Its translation: CAISESGSLNTEAFF.

The rearrangement joins TRBV27 to TRBJ2-7; TRBD2 might be the D (6 bases). Germline assignment: CDR1 MNHEY and CDR2 SMNVEV (reference sequence). The CDR3 runs to 15 residues. V dropped 2 bases and J dropped 4 bases, with 15 bases sitting between them. The CDR3 sequence: CASSLGGSGRYEQYF. The CDR3 DNA reads TGTGCCAGCAGTTTAGGGGGGTCAGGGAGATACGAGCAGTACTTC.

The rearrangement uses TRBV10-2 and TRBJ1-5; D remains ambiguous. Germline CDR1 is WSHSY and CDR2 is SAAADI. Trimming stripped 3 bases from V and 7 bases from J, with 10 bases between. The CDR3 loop spans 13 amino acids. As DNA, the CDR3 is TGCGCCAGCAGTGACGGGGAGAGGCAGCCCCAGCATTTT. Translated: CASSDGERQPQHF.

The chain combines TRBV2 with TRBJ1-6; 7 bases are shared with TRBD1. The V and J ends lost 1 base and 9 bases, in that order; junction bases with no gene match: 9. CDR1 is SNHLY and CDR2 is FYNNEI in the germline V gene. The CDR3 is made up of 16 amino acids. CDR3 loop: CASSEDRGRISSPLHF. DNA of the CDR3: TGTGCCAGCAGTGAAGACAGGGGAAGGATTAGTTCACCCCTCCACTTT.

The chain has TRBV9 and TRBJ2-2, with 9 bases that match TRBD1. The CDR3 extends over 14 amino acids. V dropped 4 bases and J dropped 7; count of bases not matched to a gene: 5. The germline CDR1 and CDR2 sequences are SGDLS and YYNGEE. The CDR3 coding sequence is TGTGCCAGCAGCATCCGACAGGGGGACGGGGAGCTGTTTTTT. It yields the protein CASSIRQGDGELFF. Based on the CDR3 plus reference TRBV9 and TRBJ2-2, the full variable domain is DSGVTQTPKHLITATGQRVTLRCSPRSGDLSVYWYQQSLDQGLQFLIQYYNGEERAKGNILERFSAQQFPDLHSELNLSSLELGDSALYFCASSIRQGDGELFFGEGSRLTVL.

The CDR3: CASSREGLNTGELFF. The CDR3, as DNA: TGCGCCAGCAGTCGAGAGGGGTTGAACACCGGGGAGCTGTTTTTT. V and J are TRBV10-2 and TRBJ2-2; TRBD1 or TRBD2 may be the D gene (5 bases each). The CDR3 has 15 amino acids. Trimming shortened V by 5 bases and J by 1 base, and 11 bases separated the two germline ends. Germline V CDR1 and CDR2: WSHSY, SAAADI.

The J gene is TRBJ2-7, the V gene TRBV3-1 (or the pseudogene TRBV3-2), with D perhaps being TRBD1 or TRBD2 (5 bases each). Germline-derived CDR1 and CDR2 are LGHDT and YNNKEL (reference sequence). This CDR3 comprises 11 residues. Trimming left V 5 bases short and J 3 bases short, with 5 bases between. DNA of the CDR3: TGTGCCAGCAGCGGGGGCTACGAGCAGTACTTC. Encoded protein: CASSGGYEQYF.

V gene TRBV12-3 or TRBV12-4 combines with J gene TRBJ1-4, with 8 bases lining up with TRBD1. The CDR3 extends over 13 amino acids. V shed 3 bases and J 8 bases; nucleotides not matched to a gene: 2. Here the CDR3 reads CASSFTGGEKLFF. The CDR3 DNA is TGTGCCAGCAGTTTTACAGGGGGGGAAAAACTGTTTTTT.

V gene TRBV5-1 combines with J gene TRBJ2-7; 9 nucleotides match TRBD2. The V segment lost 4 bases and the J segment 3 bases; nucleotides outside the gene matches: 11. Germline values: CDR1 SGHRS, CDR2 YFSETQ. The CDR3 is 16 residues long. CDR3 sequence reads: CASSTSESGGLYEQYF. DNA for the CDR3: TGCGCCAGCAGCACTAGCGAAAGCGGGGGGCTCTACGAGCAGTACTTC.